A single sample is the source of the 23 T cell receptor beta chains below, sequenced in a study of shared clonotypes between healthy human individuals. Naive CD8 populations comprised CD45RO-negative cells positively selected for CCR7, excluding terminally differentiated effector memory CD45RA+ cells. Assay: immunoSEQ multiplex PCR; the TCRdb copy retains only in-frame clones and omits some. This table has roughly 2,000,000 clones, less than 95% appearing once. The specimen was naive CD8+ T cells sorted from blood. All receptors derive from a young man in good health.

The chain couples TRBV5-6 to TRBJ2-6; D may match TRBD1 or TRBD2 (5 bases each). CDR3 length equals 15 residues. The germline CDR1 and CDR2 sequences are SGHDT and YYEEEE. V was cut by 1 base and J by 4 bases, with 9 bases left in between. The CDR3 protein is CASSLRGDGANVLTF. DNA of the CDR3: TGTGCCAGCAGCTTGAGAGGGGACGGGGCCAACGTCCTGACTTTC.

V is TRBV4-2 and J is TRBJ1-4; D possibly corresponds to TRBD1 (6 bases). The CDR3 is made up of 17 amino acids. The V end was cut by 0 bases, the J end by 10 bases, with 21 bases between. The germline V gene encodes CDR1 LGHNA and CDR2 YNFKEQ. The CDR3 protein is CASSQDQSRARGPKLFF. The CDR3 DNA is TGTGCCAGCAGCCAAGATCAATCCCGAGCCAGGGGCCCAAAACTGTTTTTT.

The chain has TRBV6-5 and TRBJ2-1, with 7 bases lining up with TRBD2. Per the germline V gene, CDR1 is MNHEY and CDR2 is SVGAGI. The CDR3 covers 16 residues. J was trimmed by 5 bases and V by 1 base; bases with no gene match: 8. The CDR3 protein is CASSYFPREAHNEQFF. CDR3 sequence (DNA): TGTGCCAGCAGTTACTTTCCCCGGGAGGCGCACAATGAGCAGTTCTTC.

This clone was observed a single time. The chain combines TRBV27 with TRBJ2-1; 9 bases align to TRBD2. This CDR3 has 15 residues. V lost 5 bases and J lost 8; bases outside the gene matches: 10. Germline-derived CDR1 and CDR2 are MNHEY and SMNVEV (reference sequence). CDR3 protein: CASSRASGTSYEQFF. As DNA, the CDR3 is TGTGCCAGCAGTCGAGCTTCCGGGACTAGCTATGAGCAGTTCTTC.

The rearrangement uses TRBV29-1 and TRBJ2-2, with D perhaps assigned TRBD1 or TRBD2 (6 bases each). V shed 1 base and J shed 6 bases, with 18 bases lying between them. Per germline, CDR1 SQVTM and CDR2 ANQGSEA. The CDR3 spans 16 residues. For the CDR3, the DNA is TGCAGCGTTGAAGTGTTGCAGGGGCAGCGGGCCGGGGAGCTGTTTTTT. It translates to CSVEVLQGQRAGELFF.

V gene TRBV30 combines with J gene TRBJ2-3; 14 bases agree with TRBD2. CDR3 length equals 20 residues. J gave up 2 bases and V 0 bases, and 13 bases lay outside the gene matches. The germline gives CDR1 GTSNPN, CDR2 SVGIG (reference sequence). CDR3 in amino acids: CAWSVRPGLAGVGATDTQYF. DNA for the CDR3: TGTGCCTGGAGTGTACGCCCGGGACTAGCGGGAGTCGGGGCCACAGATACGCAGTATTTT.

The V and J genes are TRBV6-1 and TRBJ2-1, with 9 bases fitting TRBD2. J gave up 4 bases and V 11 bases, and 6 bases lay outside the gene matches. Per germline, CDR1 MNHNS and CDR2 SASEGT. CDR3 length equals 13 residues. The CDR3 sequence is CAGSGGTYNEQFF. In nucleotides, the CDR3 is TGTGCCGGTAGCGGGGGCACGTACAATGAGCAGTTCTTC.

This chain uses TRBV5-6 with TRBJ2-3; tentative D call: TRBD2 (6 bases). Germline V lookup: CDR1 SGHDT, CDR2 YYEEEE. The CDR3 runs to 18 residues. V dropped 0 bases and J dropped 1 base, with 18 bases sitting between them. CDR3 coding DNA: TGTGCCAGCAGCTTGGAAGCGGGCTTAGAATTAGGCACAGATACGCAGTATTTT. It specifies CASSLEAGLELGTDTQYF.

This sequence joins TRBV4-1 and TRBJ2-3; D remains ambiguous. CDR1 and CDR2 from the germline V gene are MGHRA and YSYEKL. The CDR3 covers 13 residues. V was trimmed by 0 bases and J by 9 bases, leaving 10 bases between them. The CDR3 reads CASSQEETMTQYF. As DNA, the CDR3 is TGCGCCAGCAGCCAAGAGGAGACCATGACGCAGTATTTT.

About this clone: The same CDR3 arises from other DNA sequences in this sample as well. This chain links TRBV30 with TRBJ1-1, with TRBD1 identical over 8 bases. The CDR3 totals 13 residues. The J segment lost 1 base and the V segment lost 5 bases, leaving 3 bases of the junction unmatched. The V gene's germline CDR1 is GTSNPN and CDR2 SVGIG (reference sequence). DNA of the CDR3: TGTGCCTGGGGACAGGGATCGAACACTGAAGCTTTCTTT. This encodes CAWGQGSNTEAFF.

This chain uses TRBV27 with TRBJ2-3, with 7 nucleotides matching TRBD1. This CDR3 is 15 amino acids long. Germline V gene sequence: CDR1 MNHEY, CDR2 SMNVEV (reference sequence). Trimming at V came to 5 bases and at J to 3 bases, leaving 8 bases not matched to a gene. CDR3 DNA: TGTGCCAGCAGTCACCGGGACAGCGAAACAGATACGCAGTATTTT. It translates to CASSHRDSETDTQYF.

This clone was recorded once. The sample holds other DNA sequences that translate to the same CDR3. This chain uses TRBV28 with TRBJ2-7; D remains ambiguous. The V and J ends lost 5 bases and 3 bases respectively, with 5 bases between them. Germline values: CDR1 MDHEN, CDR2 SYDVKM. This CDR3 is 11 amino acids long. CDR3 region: CASSRNYEQYF. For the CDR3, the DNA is TGTGCCAGCAGTAGGAACTACGAGCAGTACTTC.

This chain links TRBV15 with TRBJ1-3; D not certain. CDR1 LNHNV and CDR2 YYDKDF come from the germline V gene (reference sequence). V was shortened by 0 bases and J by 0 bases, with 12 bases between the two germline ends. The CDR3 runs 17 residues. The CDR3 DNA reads TGTGCCACCAGCAGAGATCTGAGGCTGAGCTCTGGAAACACCATATATTTT. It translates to CATSRDLRLSSGNTIYF.

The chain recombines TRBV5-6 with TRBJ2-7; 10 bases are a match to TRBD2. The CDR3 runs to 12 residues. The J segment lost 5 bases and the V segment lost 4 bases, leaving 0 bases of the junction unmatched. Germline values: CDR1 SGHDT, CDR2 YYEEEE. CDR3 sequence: CASSTSGNEQYF. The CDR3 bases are TGTGCCAGCAGCACTAGCGGGAACGAGCAGTACTTC.

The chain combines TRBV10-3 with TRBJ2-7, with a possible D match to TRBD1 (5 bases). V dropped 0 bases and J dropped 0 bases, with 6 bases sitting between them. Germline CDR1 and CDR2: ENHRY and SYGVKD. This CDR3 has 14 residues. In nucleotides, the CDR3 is TGTGCCATCAGTGAGTCTGACAGCTCCTACGAGCAGTACTTC. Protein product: CAISESDSSYEQYF.

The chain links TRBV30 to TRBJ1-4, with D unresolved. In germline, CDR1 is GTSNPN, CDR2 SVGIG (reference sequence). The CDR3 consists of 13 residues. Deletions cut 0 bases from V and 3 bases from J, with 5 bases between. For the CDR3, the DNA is TGTGCCTGGAGTGTGTCACCTAATGAAAAACTGTTTTTT. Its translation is CAWSVSPNEKLFF. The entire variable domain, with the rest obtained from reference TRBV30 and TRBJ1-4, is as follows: SQTIHQWPATLVQPVGSPLSLECTVEGTSNPNLYWYRQAAGRGLQLLFYSVGIGQISSEVPQNLSASRPQDRQFILSSKKLLLSDSGFYLCAWSVSPNEKLFFGSGTQLSVL.

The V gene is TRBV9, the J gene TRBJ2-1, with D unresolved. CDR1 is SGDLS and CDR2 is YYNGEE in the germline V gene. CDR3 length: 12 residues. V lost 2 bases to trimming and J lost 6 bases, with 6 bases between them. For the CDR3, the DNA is TGTGCCAGCAGCGTGGAACGCAATGAGCAGTTCTTC. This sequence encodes CASSVERNEQFF.

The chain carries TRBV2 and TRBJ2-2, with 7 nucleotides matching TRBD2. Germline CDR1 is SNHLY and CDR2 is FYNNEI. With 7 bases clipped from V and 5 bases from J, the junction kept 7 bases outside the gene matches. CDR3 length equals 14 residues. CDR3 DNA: TGTGCCAGCATCATGGCGGGGGAAACCGGGGAGCTGTTTTTT. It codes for CASIMAGETGELFF. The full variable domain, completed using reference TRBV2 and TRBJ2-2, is EPEVTQTPSHQVTQMGQEVILRCVPISNHLYFYWYRQILGQKVEFLVSFYNNEISEKSEIFDDQFSVERPDGSNFTLKIRSTKLEDSAMYFCASIMAGETGELFFGEGSRLTVL.

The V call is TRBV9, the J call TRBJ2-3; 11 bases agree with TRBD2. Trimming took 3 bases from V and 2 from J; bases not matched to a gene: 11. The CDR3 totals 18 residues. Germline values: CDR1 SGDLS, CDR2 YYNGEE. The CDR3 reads CASSGITSGGAHTDTQYF. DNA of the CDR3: TGTGCCAGCAGCGGAATAACTAGCGGGGGAGCCCACACAGATACGCAGTATTTT.

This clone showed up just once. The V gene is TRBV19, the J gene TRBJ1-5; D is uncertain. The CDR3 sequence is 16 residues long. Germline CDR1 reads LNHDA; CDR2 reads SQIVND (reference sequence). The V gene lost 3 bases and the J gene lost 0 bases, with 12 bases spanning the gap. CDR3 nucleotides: TGTGCCAGTAGTATGGCTGAGTTGTATAGCAATCAGCCCCAGCATTTT. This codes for CASSMAELYSNQPQHF.

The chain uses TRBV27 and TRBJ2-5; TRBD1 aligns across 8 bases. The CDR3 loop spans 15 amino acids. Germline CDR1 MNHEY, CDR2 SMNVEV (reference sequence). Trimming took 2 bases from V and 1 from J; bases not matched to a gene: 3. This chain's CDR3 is CASSLAQGGQETQYF. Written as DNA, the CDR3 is TGTGCCAGCAGTTTAGCACAGGGGGGCCAAGAGACCCAGTACTTC.

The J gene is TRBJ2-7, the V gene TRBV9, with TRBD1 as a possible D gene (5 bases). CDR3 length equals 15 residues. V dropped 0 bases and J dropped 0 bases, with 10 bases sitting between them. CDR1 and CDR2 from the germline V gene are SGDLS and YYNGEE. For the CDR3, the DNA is TGTGCCAGCAGCGTAGGACAGTCCACCTCCTACGAGCAGTACTTC. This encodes CASSVGQSTSYEQYF.

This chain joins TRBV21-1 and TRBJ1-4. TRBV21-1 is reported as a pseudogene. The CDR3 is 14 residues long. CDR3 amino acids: CASSKALTNEKLFF. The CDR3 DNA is TGTGCCAGCAGCAAAGCGCTAACTAATGAAAAACTGTTTTTT.